Following are 8 T cell receptor beta chains from one sample sequenced in a study of T cell repertoires in cytomegalovirus infection. In TCRdb, the reads were re-called with MiXCR into one record per CDR3 protein. The repertoire holds approximately 500,000 distinct CDR3 sequences, 15% to 20% seen once, with roughly a quarter in the top ten. Sequencing was carried out using CD8+ T cells from PBMCs. Receptors were obtained from a human donor in good health (CMV status not recorded). Some clones in this sample may be carry-over from other donors' samples.

This clonotype was observed a handful of times. This chain uses TRBV7-9 with TRBJ2-1; 9 bases agree with TRBD2. The V gene's germline CDR1 is SEHNR and CDR2 FQNEAQ (reference sequence). J gave up 12 bases and V 1 base, and 10 bases lay outside the gene matches. The CDR3 has 15 residues. The CDR3, as DNA: TGTGCCAGCAGCTTAGGGACTAGCGTAAAGACCGGGCAGTTCTTC. Translating gives CASSLGTSVKTGQFF.

This clonotype was counted at least ten times. V and J are TRBV28 and TRBJ2-7, with a tentative D call TRBD1 (5 bases). V was trimmed by 2 bases and J by 2 bases, leaving 13 bases between them. The CDR3 extends over 15 amino acids. Germline V gene data show CDR1 as MDHEN and CDR2 as SYDVKM. The CDR3 region is CASSLKAGMTYEQYF. CDR3 sequence (DNA): TGTGCCAGCAGTTTAAAGGCAGGGATGACCTACGAGCAGTACTTC.

The chain uses TRBV19 and TRBJ1-2, with D maybe TRBD1 (5 bases). CDR1 is LNHDA and CDR2 is SQIVND in the germline V gene (reference sequence). V dropped 8 bases and J dropped 2 bases, with 9 bases sitting between them. The CDR3 consists of 12 residues. This CDR3 reads CASLTDNYGYTF. CDR3 nucleotide sequence: TGTGCCAGTTTGACAGACAACTATGGCTACACCTTC.

This clonotype came up many times. The rearrangement joins TRBV4-1 to TRBJ1-2; possibly TRBD1 for D (5 bases). This CDR3 contains 17 residues. Trimming removed 4 bases from V and 4 bases from J, with 22 bases in between. From germline, CDR1 is MGHRA and CDR2 YSYEKL. The CDR3 spells CASSPLLKPFGGYGYTF. CDR3 DNA: TGCGCCAGCAGCCCGTTGTTAAAGCCCTTCGGGGGCTATGGCTACACCTTC.

This clonotype appeared once. This rearrangement joins TRBV11-2 to TRBJ2-5, with a weak D call TRBD1 (6 bases). The CDR3 covers 17 residues. Per the germline V gene, CDR1 is SGHAT and CDR2 is FQNNGV. V lost 4 bases and J 5 bases, leaving 23 bases between the germline ends. Here the CDR3 DNA reads TGTGCCAGCAGCTCCAATCTGGGGGCAGGGAGTTCGGAGACCCAGTACTTC. This codes for CASSSNLGAGSSETQYF.

This clonotype was recorded a few times. This rearrangement joins TRBV19 to TRBJ1-1; 11 bases are a match to TRBD1. CDR1 and CDR2 (germline): LNHDA, SQIVND (reference sequence). The J segment lost 0 bases and the V segment lost 5 bases, leaving 5 bases of the junction unmatched. This CDR3 has 16 residues. In DNA, the CDR3 is TGTGCCAGTAGTGGTCGGACAGGGGGCTTGAACACTGAAGCTTTCTTT. It encodes CASSGRTGGLNTEAFF.

This clonotype was seen repeatedly, ten times or more. The chain recombines TRBV4-2 with TRBJ1-5; D is ambiguous. This CDR3 region has 16 residues. Germline V gene lookup returns CDR1 LGHNA and CDR2 YNFKEQ. V was trimmed by 4 bases and J by 0 bases, leaving 13 bases between them. DNA of the CDR3: TGTGCCAGCAGCCCGACATGGGGAGATAGCAATCAGCCCCAGCATTTT. Protein product: CASSPTWGDSNQPQHF.

The chain couples TRBV19 to TRBJ1-4; 7 bases match TRBD1. Germline V gives CDR1 LNHDA, CDR2 SQIVND (reference sequence). The CDR3 covers 14 residues. The trim removed 5 bases at V and 8 bases at J, leaving 8 bases unmatched. The CDR3 coding sequence is TGTGCCAGTAGTCCCCCGCCAGGGGGGGAAAAACTGTTTTTT. Protein: CASSPPPGGEKLFF. Combining the CDR3 with reference TRBV19 and TRBJ1-4 gives the whole variable domain DGGITQSPKYLFRKEGQNVTLSCEQNLNHDAMYWYRQDPGQGLRLIYYSQIVNDFQKGDIAEGYSVSREKKESFPLTVTSAQKNPTAFYLCASSPPPGGEKLFFGSGTQLSVL.